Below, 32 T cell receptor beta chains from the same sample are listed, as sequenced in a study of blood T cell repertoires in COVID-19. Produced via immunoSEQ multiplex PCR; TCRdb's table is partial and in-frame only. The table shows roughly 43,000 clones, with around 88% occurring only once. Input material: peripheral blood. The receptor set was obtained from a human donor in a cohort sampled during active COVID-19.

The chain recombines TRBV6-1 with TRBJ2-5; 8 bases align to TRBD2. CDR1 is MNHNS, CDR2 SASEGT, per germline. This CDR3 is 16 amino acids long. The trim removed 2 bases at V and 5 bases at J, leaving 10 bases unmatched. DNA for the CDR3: TGTGCCAGCAGTGAAAGGTTGGGCGGGAGGAAGGAGACCCAGTACTTC. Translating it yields CASSERLGGRKETQYF.

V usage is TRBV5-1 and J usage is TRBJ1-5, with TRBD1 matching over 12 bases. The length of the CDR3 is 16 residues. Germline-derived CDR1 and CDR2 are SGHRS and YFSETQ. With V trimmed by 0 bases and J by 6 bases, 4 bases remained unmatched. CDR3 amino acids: CASSLDGTGGGQPQHF. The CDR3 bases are TGCGCCAGCAGCTTGGACGGGACAGGGGGCGGTCAGCCCCAGCATTTT.

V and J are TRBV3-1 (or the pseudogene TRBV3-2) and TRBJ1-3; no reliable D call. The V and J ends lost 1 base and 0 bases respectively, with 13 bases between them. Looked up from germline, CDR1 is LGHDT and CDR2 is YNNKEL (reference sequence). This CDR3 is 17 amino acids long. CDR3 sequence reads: CASSQGGAGGSGNTIYF. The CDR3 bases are TGTGCCAGCAGCCAAGGAGGTGCTGGTGGCTCTGGAAACACCATATATTTT.

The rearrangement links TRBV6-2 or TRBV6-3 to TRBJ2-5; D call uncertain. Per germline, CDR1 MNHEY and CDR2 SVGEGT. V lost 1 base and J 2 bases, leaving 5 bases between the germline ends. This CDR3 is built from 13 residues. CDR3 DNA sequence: TGTGCCAGCAGTTACTACAAGCAAGAGACCCAGTACTTC. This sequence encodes CASSYYKQETQYF.

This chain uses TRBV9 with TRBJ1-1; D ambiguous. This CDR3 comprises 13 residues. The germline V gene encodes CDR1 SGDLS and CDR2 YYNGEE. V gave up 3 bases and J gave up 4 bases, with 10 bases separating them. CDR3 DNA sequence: TGTGCCAGCAGCGGAGGGATGGGCACTGAAGCTTTCTTT. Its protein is CASSGGMGTEAFF.

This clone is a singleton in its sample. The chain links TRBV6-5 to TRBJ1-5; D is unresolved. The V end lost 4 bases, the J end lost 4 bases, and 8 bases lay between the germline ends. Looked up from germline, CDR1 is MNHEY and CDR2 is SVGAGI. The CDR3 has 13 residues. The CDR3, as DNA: TGTGCCAGCAGTTCACAGACGAATCAGCCCCAGCATTTT. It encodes CASSSQTNQPQHF.

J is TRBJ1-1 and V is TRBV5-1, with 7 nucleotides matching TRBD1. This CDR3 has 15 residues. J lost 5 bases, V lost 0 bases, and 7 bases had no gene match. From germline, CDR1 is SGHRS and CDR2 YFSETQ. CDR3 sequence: CASSLAKGGITEAFF. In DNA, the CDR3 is TGCGCCAGCAGCTTGGCCAAAGGGGGCATAACTGAAGCTTTCTTT.

The CDR3 DNA follows: TGTGCCAGCAGCGCGGGGGGAGACCCCTATTATGAGCAGTTCTTC. This translates into CASSAGGDPYYEQFF. This sequence joins TRBV9 and TRBJ2-1; 7 nucleotides align to TRBD2. With V trimmed by 3 bases and J by 8 bases, 11 bases remained unmatched. The germline gives CDR1 SGDLS, CDR2 YYNGEE. This CDR3 has 15 residues.

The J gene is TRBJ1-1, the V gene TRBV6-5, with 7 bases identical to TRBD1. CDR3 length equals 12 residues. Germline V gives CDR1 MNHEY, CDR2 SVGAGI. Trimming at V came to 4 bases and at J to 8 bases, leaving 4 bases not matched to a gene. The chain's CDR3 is CASSSQTGEAFF. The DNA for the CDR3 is TGTGCCAGCAGTTCTCAGACAGGGGAAGCTTTCTTT.

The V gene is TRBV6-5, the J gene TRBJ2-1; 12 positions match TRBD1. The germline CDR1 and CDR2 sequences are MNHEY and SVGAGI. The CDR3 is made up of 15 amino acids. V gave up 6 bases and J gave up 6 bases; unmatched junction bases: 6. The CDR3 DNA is TGTGCCAGCAGGGACCGGGACAGGGGGCTCAATGAGCAGTTCTTC. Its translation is CASRDRDRGLNEQFF.

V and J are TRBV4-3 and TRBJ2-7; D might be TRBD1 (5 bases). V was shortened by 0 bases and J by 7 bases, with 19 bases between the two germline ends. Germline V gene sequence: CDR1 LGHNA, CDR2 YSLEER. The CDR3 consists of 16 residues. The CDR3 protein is CASSQDISRELYEQYF. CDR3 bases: TGCGCCAGCAGCCAAGATATATCCAGGGAACTATATGAGCAGTACTTC.

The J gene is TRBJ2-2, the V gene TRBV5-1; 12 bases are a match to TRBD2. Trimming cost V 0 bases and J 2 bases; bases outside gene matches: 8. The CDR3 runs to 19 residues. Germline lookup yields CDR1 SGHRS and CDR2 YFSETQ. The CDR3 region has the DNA TGCGCCAGCAGCTTGGCGGTGACTAGCGGGGGCCAAAACACCGGGGAGCTGTTTTTT. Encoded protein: CASSLAVTSGGQNTGELFF.

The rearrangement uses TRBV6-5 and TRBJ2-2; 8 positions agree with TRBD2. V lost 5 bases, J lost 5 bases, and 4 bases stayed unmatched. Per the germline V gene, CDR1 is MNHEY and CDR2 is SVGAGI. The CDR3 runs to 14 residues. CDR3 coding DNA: TGTGCCAGCAGTACTAGCGGAGGGACCGGGGAGCTGTTTTTT. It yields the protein CASSTSGGTGELFF.

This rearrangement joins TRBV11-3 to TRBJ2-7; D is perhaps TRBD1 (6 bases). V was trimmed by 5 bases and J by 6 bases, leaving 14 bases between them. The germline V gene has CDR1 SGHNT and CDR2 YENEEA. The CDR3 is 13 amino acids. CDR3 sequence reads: CASSTNRDTEQYF. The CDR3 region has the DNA TGTGCCAGCAGCACCAACCGGGACACCGAGCAGTACTTC.

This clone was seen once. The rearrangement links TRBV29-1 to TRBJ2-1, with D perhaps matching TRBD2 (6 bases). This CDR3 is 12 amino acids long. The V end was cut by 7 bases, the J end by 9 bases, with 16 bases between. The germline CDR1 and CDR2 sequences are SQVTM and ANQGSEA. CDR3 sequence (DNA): TGCAGCGCAAATAGCGGCGACTCTGAGCAGTTCTTC. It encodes CSANSGDSEQFF.

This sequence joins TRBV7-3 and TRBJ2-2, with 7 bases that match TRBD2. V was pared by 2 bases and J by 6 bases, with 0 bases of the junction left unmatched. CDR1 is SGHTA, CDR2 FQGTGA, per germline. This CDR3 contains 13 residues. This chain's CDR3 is CASSLAGAGELFF. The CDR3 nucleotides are TGTGCCAGCAGCTTAGCGGGAGCCGGGGAGCTGTTTTTT.

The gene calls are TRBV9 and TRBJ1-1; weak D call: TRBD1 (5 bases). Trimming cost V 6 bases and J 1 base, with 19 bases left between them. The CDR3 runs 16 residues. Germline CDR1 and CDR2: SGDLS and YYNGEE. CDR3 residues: CASNGQGADKNTEAFF. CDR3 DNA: TGTGCCAGCAACGGACAAGGGGCTGATAAGAACACTGAAGCTTTCTTT. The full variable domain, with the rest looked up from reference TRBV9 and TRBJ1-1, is DSGVTQTPKHLITATGQRVTLRCSPRSGDLSVYWYQQSLDQGLQFLIQYYNGEERAKGNILERFSAQQFPDLHSELNLSSLELGDSALYFCASNGQGADKNTEAFFGQGTRLTVV.

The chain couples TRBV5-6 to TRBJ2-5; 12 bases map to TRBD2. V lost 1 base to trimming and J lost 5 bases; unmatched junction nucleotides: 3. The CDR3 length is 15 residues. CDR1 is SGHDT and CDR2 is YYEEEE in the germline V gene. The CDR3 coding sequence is TGTGCCAGCAGCTTGCTAGCGGGGGGGAGGGAGACCCAGTACTTC. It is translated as CASSLLAGGRETQYF.

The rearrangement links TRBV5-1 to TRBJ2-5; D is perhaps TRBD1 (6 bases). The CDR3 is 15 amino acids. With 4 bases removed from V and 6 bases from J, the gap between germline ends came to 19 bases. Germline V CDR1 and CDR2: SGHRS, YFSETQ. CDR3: CASSPTPQGLQTQYF. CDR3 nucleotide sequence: TGCGCCAGCAGCCCAACTCCTCAGGGGTTACAGACCCAGTACTTC. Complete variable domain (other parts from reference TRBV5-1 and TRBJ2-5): KAGVTQTPRYLIKTRGQQVTLSCSPISGHRSVSWYQQTPGQGLQFLFEYFSETQRNKGNFPGRFSGRQFSNSRSEMNVSTLELGDSALYLCASSPTPQGLQTQYFGPGTRLLVL.

This chain's CDR3 is CASSLEGQGILGDIQYF. The CDR3 DNA sequence: TGTGCCAGCAGCTTAGAAGGACAGGGAATTTTGGGTGACATTCAGTACTTC. The rearrangement joins TRBV7-2 to TRBJ2-4; 8 nucleotides agree with TRBD1. CDR3 length equals 17 residues. The germline V gene has CDR1 SGHTA and CDR2 FQGNSA. Germline trimming cut 1 base from V and 8 bases from J; bases unmatched to any gene: 13.

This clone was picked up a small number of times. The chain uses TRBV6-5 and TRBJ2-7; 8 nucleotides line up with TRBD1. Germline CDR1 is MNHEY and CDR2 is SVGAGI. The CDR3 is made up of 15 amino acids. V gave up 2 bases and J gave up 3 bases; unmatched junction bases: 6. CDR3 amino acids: CASSYVQGANYEQYF. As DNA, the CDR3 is TGTGCCAGCAGTTACGTGCAGGGGGCCAACTACGAGCAGTACTTC.

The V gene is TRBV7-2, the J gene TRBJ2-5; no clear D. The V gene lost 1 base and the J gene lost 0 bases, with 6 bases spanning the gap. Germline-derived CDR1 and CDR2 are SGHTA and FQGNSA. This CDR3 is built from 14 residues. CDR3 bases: TGTGCCAGCAGCTTAGACTTGTACCAAGAGACCCAGTACTTC. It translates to CASSLDLYQETQYF.

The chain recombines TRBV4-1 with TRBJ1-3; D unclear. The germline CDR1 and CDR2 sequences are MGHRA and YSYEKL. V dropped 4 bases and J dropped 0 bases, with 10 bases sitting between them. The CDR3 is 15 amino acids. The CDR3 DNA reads TGCGCCAGCAGCCTCGGGGTAACCTCTGGAAACACCATATATTTT. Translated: CASSLGVTSGNTIYF.

As DNA, the CDR3 is TGTGCCAGCAGCTCGTTCAGGGGTCCGAACACCGGGGAGCTGTTTTTT. Translation gives CASSSFRGPNTGELFF. The chain has TRBV11-2 and TRBJ2-2, with D tentatively TRBD1 (6 bases). V lost 4 bases to trimming and J lost 0 bases, with 12 bases between them. The CDR3 length is 16 residues. Germline values: CDR1 SGHAT, CDR2 FQNNGV.

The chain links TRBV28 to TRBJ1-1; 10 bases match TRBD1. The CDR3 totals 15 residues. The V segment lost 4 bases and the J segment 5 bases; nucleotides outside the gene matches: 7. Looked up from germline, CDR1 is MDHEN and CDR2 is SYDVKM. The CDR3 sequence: CASSSRQGALTEAFF. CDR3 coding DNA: TGTGCCAGCAGTTCTCGACAGGGGGCCCTAACTGAAGCTTTCTTT.

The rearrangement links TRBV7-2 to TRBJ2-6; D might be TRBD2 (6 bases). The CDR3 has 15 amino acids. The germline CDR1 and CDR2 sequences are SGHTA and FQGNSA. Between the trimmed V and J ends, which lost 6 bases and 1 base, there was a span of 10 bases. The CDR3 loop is CASRLGGSGANVLTF. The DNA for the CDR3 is TGTGCCAGCAGACTCGGGGGTTCTGGGGCCAACGTCCTGACTTTC. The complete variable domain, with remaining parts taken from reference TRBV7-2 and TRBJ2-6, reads GAGVSQSPSNKVTEKGKDVELRCDPISGHTALYWYRQSLGQGLEFLIYFQGNSAPDKSGLPSDRFSAERTGGSVSTLTIQRTQQEDSAVYLCASRLGGSGANVLTFGAGSRLTVL.

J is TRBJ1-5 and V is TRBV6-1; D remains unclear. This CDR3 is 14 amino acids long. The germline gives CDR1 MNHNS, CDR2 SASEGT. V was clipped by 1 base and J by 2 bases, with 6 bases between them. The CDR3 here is CASSEGPGNQPQHF. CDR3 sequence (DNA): TGTGCCAGCAGTGAAGGCCCGGGCAATCAGCCCCAGCATTTT.

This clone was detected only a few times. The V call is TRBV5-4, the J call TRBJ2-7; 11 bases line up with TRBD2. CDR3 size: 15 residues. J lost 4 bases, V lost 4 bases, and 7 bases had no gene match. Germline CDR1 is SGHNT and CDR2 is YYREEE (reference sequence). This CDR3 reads CASSHIAGGPYEQYF. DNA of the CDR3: TGTGCCAGCAGCCATATAGCGGGAGGGCCGTACGAGCAGTACTTC.

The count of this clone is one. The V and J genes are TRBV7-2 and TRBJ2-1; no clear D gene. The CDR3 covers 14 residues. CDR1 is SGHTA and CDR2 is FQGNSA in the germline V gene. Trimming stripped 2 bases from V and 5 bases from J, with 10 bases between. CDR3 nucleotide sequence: TGTGCCAGCAGCTTATATGCAGTCAACAATGAGCAGTTCTTC. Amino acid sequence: CASSLYAVNNEQFF.

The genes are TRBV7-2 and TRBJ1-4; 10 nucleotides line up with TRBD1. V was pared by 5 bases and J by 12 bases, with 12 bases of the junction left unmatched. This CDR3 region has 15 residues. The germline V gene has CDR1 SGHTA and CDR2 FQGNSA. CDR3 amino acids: CASSPVDRGASELFF. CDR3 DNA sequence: TGTGCCAGCAGCCCCGTGGACAGGGGGGCTTCAGAACTGTTTTTT.

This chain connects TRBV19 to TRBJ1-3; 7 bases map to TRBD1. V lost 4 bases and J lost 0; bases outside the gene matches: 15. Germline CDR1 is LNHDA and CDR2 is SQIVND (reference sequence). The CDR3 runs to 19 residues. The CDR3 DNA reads TGTGCCAGTAGTACGCCGGGACAGACCATTTCATTCTCTGGAAACACCATATATTTT. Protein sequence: CASSTPGQTISFSGNTIYF.

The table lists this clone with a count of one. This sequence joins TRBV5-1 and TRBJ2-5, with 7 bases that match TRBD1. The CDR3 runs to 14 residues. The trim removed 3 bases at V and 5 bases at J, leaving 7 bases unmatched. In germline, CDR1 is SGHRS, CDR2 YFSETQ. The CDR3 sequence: CASSYRQGAETQYF. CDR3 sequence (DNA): TGCGCCAGCAGCTATAGACAGGGCGCGGAGACCCAGTACTTC.